This T cell receptor beta chain is from a study of blood T cell repertoires in COVID-19. Authors' analysis steps: Nucleated cell number was recorded as an estimate derived from reference gene primer amplification. The method was immunoSEQ multiplex PCR; TCRdb's version includes in-frame clones alone and lacks a portion of them. The V and J calls and the clone size are those of that table, but D and trimming were determined from the DNA. The sample consists of more than 300,000 clones, around 89% of them appearing once. Germline V gives CDR1 SNHLY, CDR2 FYNNEI. This CDR3 has 10 residues. Cohort placement rested on clinical history that participants reported themselves. In its sample, this clone was seen a few times. A junction end diverges from the germline sequence, so it may reflect a read error.

This receptor was obtained from a woman between 18 and 29 years old who had recovered from COVID-19. This chain uses TRBV2 with TRBJ1-2; D is uncertain. The source material was PBMCs or T cells enriched from blood (not recorded which). For the CDR3, the DNA is TGTGCCAGCAGTGATATGGCCATCGCCTTC. This gives the protein CASSDMAIAF.